These 14 T cell receptor beta chains came from one sample sequenced in a study of blood T cell repertoires in COVID-19 (dated by TCRdb to about 2020). Libraries were built with the immunoSEQ multiplex PCR assay. TCRdb took this table from immuneACCESS and kept in-frame rearrangements with V and J called. Such tables lack part of the clones; where checked against another copy, unresolved V genes explain under half of the gap, and the rest is unexplained. For this sample the table gives just over 150,000 clones, of which 82% were detected only once. Roughly 6.4% of the sample is held by the ten biggest clonotypes. Sequenced: peripheral blood. These receptor sequences come from a woman in her forties with COVID-19, enrolled during active disease.

The chain carries TRBV6-1 and TRBJ1-2; TRBD1 might be the D (6 bases). Germline V gene lookup returns CDR1 MNHNS and CDR2 SASEGT. The CDR3 is made up of 13 amino acids. The V end was cut by 3 bases, the J end by 4 bases, with 9 bases between. The CDR3 reads CASSDTGLYGYTF. As DNA, the CDR3 is TGTGCCAGCAGTGACACAGGGCTCTATGGCTACACCTTC.

This clone has a single count. The chain employs TRBV28 and TRBJ2-7, with D possibly TRBD2 on 6 matching bases. Germline CDR1 is MDHEN and CDR2 is SYDVKM. There are 14 residues in the CDR3. Between the trimmed V and J ends, which lost 7 bases and 2 bases, there was a span of 15 bases. CDR3 protein: CASNPGDVPYEQYV. DNA for the CDR3: TGTGCCAGCAATCCGGGGGACGTTCCCTACGAGCAGTACGTC.

The CDR3 loop is CASSFSARGSYEQYV. Here the CDR3 DNA reads TGTGCCAGCAGTTTTTCGGCGAGGGGGTCCTACGAGCAGTACGTC. This rearrangement joins TRBV27 to TRBJ2-7; TRBD1 is a possible D gene (6 bases). In germline, CDR1 is MNHEY, CDR2 SMNVEV (reference sequence). The germline V and J ends were trimmed by 3 bases and 1 base, with 13 bases remaining between them. The CDR3 extends over 15 amino acids.

V and J are TRBV9 and TRBJ2-5; maybe TRBD1 (6 bases). The germline CDR1 and CDR2 sequences are SGDLS and YYNGEE. This CDR3 spans 14 amino acids. The germline V and J ends were trimmed by 0 bases and 4 bases, with 10 bases remaining between them. The CDR3 here is CASSVDQGRETQYF. In DNA form, the CDR3 reads TGTGCCAGCAGCGTAGATCAGGGGAGAGAGACCCAGTACTTC.

This chain links TRBV6-5 with TRBJ2-7; 7 bases align to TRBD2. The CDR3 spans 14 residues. V was clipped by 9 bases and J by 1 base; unmatched bases: 9. CDR1 is MNHEY, CDR2 SVGAGI, per germline. The CDR3 DNA is TGTGCCAGTTCGGGACTAATGGGTTCCTACGAGCAGTACTTC. This translates into CASSGLMGSYEQYF.

This clone was observed a few times. The rearrangement joins TRBV2 to TRBJ2-7; 7 bases are a match to TRBD2. The CDR3 has 16 residues. Trimming removed 2 bases from V and 0 bases from J; junction bases left unmatched: 7. CDR1 and CDR2 (germline): SNHLY, FYNNEI. The CDR3, as DNA: TGTGCCAGCAGTGAATCACCCGGGGACTACTCCTACGAGCAGTACTTC. This gives the protein CASSESPGDYSYEQYF.

This sequence joins TRBV7-3 and TRBJ2-7, with a weak D call TRBD1 (5 bases). Trimming took 6 bases from V and 0 from J, leaving 9 bases between them. Looked up from germline, CDR1 is SGHTA and CDR2 is FQGTGA. The CDR3 runs to 13 residues. DNA of the CDR3: TGTGCCAGCAGTCAAGGGGACTCCTACGAGCAGTACTTC. It codes for CASSQGDSYEQYF.

This clone has more than one count but fewer than ten. The genes are TRBV18 and TRBJ2-7; 9 bases are shared with TRBD1. The CDR3 has 17 amino acids. Germline V lookup: CDR1 KGHSH, CDR2 LQKENI. After removal of 1 base from V and 2 bases from J, the junction contained 9 bases not matched to a gene. In DNA, the CDR3 is TGTGCCAGCTCACCACAGGGAAGGACAGGGGACACCTACGAGCAGTACTTC. Amino acid sequence: CASSPQGRTGDTYEQYF.

The rearrangement links TRBV5-4 to TRBJ2-2, with 9 bases lining up with TRBD2. The CDR3 runs to 17 residues. Trimming removed 4 bases from V and 7 bases from J; junction bases left unmatched: 14. Germline V gives CDR1 SGHNT, CDR2 YYREEE (reference sequence). The CDR3 sequence is CASSRGGSGSIHGELFF. In DNA, the CDR3 is TGTGCCAGCAGCCGCGGGGGTAGCGGGAGTATACACGGGGAGCTGTTTTTT.

This chain links TRBV25-1 with TRBJ2-3; perhaps TRBD2 as D (6 bases). Trimming took off 1 base at V and 0 bases at J, with 8 bases between the two ends. The CDR3 runs 15 residues. Germline V gene lookup returns CDR1 MGHDK and CDR2 SYGVNS. CDR3 in amino acids: CASSESGGSTDTQYF. The CDR3 nucleotides are TGTGCCAGCAGTGAATCCGGGGGAAGCACAGATACGCAGTATTTT.

This chain links TRBV7-3 with TRBJ2-1; 11 positions match TRBD1. Unmatched junction bases numbered 7, after V lost 5 bases and J lost 7 bases. The CDR3 totals 15 residues. Germline CDR1 reads SGHTA; CDR2 reads FQGTGA. The CDR3 here is CASSTGTGGLNEQFF. The CDR3 DNA reads as TGTGCCAGCAGCACCGGGACAGGGGGATTGAATGAGCAGTTCTTC.

The CDR3, as DNA: TGTGCCAGCAGCTTAGTCGCTCTAGCGGGAGGGGACGAGCAGTACTTC. Translation gives CASSLVALAGGDEQYF. The chain is built from TRBV7-9 and TRBJ2-7; TRBD2 aligns across 12 bases. The CDR3 has 16 amino acids. Germline trimming cut 1 base from V and 5 bases from J; bases unmatched to any gene: 6. Germline V gives CDR1 SEHNR, CDR2 FQNEAQ (reference sequence).

The chain employs TRBV14 and TRBJ1-2; D remains ambiguous. The length of the CDR3 is 13 residues. The V gene's germline CDR1 is SGHDN and CDR2 FVKESK. With 0 bases removed from V and 8 bases from J, the gap between germline ends came to 10 bases. CDR3 coding DNA: TGTGCCAGCAGCCAAGATTTCGGGTACGGCTACACCTTC. It translates to CASSQDFGYGYTF.

CDR3 residues: CASSPRGGNTGELFF. CDR3 coding DNA: TGTGCCAGCAGCCCCCGGGGGGGTAACACCGGGGAGCTGTTTTTT. The chain joins TRBV7-3 to TRBJ2-2; TRBD2 matches 8 bases. This CDR3 is built from 15 residues. Germline V lookup: CDR1 SGHTA, CDR2 FQGTGA. J lost 2 bases, V lost 5 bases, and 4 bases had no gene match.